The next 2 T cell receptor beta chains were all read from a single sample in a study of OX40 agonist ivuxolimab in advanced cancers. Assay used: immunoSEQ multiplex PCR; TCRdb lists only in-frame clones, some missing. Among roughly 100,000 clones, 80% to 90% were seen once, and the ten largest hold approximately 5.7%. The starting material was CD4+ or CD8+ T cells sorted from blood, obtained in a trial of the OX40 agonist ivuxolimab. These receptors were taken from an adult with an advanced solid tumor such as melanoma, head and neck, liver or kidney cancer.

This sequence joins TRBV4-2 and TRBJ2-1; no clear D gene. Per the germline V gene, CDR1 is LGHNA and CDR2 is YNFKEQ. The ends were cut back, 0 bases at V and 8 bases at J, with 5 bases in the middle. This CDR3 has 12 amino acids. This chain's CDR3 is CASSQEGDEQFF. CDR3 DNA sequence: TGTGCCAGCAGCCAAGAAGGCGATGAGCAGTTCTTC.

The chain joins TRBV18 to TRBJ2-1; 9 nucleotides match TRBD1. The CDR3 consists of 16 residues. The junction had 10 bases not matched to a gene; V was cut back by 6 bases and J by 4 bases. From germline, CDR1 is KGHSH and CDR2 LQKENI. CDR3 DNA sequence: TGTGCCAGCTCTCAAGAAAGGACAGGGGTTTACAATGAGCAGTTCTTC. Translation gives CASSQERTGVYNEQFF.